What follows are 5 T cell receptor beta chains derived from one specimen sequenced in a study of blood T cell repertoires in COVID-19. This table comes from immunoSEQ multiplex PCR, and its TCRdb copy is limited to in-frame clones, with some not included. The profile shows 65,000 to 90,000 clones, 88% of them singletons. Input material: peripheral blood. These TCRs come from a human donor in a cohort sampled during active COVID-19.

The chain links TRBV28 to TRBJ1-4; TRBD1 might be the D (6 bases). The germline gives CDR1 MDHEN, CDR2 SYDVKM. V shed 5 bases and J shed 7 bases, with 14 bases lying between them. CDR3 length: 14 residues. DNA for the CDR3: TGTGCCAGCAGTAACGCAGGGGTCGGTGAAAAACTGTTTTTT. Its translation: CASSNAGVGEKLFF.

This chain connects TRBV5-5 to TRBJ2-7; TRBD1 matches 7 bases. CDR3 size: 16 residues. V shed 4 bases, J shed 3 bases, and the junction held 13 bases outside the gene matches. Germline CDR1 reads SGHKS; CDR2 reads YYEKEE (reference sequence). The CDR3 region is CASSPEAWDSYYEQYF. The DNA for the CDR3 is TGTGCCAGCAGCCCGGAGGCGTGGGACAGTTACTACGAGCAGTACTTC. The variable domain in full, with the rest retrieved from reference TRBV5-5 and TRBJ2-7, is DAGVTQSPTHLIKTRGQQVTLRCSPISGHKSVSWYQQVLGQGPQFIFQYYEKEERGRGNFPDRFSARQFPNYSSELNVNALLLGDSALYLCASSPEAWDSYYEQYFGPGTRLTVT.

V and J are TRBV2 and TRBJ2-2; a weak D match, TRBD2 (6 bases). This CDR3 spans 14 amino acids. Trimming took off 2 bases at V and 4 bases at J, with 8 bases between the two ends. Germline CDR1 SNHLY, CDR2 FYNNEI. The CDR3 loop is CASSEWGVTGELFF. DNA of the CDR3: TGTGCCAGCAGTGAATGGGGGGTCACCGGGGAGCTGTTTTTT. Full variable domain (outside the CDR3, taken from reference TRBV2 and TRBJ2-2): EPEVTQTPSHQVTQMGQEVILRCVPISNHLYFYWYRQILGQKVEFLVSFYNNEISEKSEIFDDQFSVERPDGSNFTLKIRSTKLEDSAMYFCASSEWGVTGELFFGEGSRLTVL.

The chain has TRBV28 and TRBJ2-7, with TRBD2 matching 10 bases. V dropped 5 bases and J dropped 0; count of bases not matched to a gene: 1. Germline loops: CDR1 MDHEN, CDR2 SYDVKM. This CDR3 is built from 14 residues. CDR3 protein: CASSPSGSSYEQYF. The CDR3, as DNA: TGTGCCAGCAGTCCTAGCGGGAGCTCCTACGAGCAGTACTTC.

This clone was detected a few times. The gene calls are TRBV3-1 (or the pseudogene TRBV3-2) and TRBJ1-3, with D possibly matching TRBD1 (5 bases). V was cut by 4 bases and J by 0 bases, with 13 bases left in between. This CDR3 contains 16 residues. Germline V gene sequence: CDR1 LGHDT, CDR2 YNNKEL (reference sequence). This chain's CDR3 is CASSLGTSTSGNTIYF. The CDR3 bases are TGTGCCAGCAGCCTCGGGACTTCTACCTCTGGAAACACCATATATTTT.